In this sample, the clone carrying this TCR beta chain turned up a few times. What it recognizes is unknown. This sample is drawn from a study of regulatory T cells in long-lasting Graves disease. Libraries of TCR beta came from iRepertoire HTBI primers plus Arm-PCR of CDR3 regions. MiXCR, run by TCRdb on the multiplex PCR reads, gives a single entry per CDR3 protein. This table has around 250,000 distinct CDR3 sequences, more than 15% appearing once. Noted time point: newly diagnosed GD, antithyroid drugs for less than 3 months. PBMCs provided the RNA from which the TCR library was made. Per American Thyroid Association guidelines, Graves' disease was diagnosed. There are 13 residues in the CDR3. From germline, CDR1 is ENHRY and CDR2 SYGVKD. Trimming took 10 bases from V and 6 from J, leaving 18 bases between them. Notes on the study in general: Gene preferences differed: TRBV28, TRBJ1-2, TRBJ2-5 in persistent cases.

This sample was shared with a second study, whose subject was T cells in Graves' hyperthyroidism and ophthalmopathy. As that report states: Patients with uncontrolled infections, other autoimmune diseases, pregnancy or lactation were excluded.

The TCR comes from a woman aged 25 to 45 with Graves disease. The sequencing used peripheral blood mononuclear cells (PBMCs), collected at new diagnosis, from a patient treated with antithyroid drugs. The V call is TRBV10-3, the J call TRBJ1-2; D is unresolved. CDR3 residues: CATNLRKQDGYTF. The CDR3 DNA reads TGTGCCACGAATCTACGAAAGCAAGATGGCTACACCTTC.